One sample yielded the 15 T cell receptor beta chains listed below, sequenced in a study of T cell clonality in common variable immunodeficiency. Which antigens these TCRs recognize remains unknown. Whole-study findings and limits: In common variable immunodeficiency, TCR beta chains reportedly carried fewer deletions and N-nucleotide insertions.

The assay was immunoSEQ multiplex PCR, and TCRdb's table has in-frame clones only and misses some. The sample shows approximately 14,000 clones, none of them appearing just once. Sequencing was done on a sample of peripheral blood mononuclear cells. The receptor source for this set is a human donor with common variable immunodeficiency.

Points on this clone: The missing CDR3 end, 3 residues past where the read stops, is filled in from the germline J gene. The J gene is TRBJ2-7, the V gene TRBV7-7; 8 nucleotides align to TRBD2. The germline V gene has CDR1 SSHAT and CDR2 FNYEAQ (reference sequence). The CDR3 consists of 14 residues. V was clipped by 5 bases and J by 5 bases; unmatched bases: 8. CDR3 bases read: TGTGCCAGCAGCCCGGGGACTAGTCCCAACGAG. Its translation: CASSPGTSPNE. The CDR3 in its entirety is CASSPGTSPNEQYF.

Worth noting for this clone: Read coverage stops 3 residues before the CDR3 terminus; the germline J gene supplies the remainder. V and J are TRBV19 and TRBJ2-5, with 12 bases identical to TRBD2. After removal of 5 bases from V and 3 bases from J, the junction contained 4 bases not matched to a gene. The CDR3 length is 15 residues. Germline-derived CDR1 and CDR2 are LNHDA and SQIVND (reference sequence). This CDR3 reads CASSSWTSGEETQYF. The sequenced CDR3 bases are TGTGCCAGTAGTTCATGGACTAGCGGGGAAGAGACC.

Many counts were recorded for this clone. The CDR3 bases that were read are TGCAGCGTTGGGACAGGGGGTTCAAGCCTAGCCAAAAACATT. Translating gives CSVGTGGSSLAKNI. The full CDR3 reads CSVGTGGSSLAKNIQYF. This chain links TRBV29-1 with TRBJ2-4, with 10 bases lining up with TRBD1. Read coverage stops 3 residues before the CDR3 terminus; the germline J gene supplies the remainder. The CDR3 runs 17 residues. J lost 0 bases, V lost 4 bases, and 9 bases had no gene match. Germline V gives CDR1 SQVTM, CDR2 ANQGSEA.

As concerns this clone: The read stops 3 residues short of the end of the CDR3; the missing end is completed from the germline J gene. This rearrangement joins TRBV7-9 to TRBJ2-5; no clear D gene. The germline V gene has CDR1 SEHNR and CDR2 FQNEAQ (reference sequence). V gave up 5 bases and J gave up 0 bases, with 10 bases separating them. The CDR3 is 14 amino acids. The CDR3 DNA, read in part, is TGTGCCAGCAGCCTCAACAAGAACCAAGAGACC. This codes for CASSLNKNQET. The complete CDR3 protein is CASSLNKNQETQYF.

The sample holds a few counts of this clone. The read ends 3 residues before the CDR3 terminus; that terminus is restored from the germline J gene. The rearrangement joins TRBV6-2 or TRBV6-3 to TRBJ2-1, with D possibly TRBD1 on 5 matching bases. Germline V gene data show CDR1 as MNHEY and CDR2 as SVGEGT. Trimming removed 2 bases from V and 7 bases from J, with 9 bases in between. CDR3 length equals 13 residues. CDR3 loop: CASSYRYRNEQFF. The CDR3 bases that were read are TGTGCCAGCAGTTACCGTTACAGGAATGAG.

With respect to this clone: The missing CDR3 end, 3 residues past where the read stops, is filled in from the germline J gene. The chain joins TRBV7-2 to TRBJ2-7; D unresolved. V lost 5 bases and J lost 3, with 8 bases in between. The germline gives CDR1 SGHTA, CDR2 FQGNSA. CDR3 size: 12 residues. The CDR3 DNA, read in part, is TGTGCCAGCAGCCCGCCAGTCTACGAG. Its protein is CASSPPVYE. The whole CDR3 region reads CASSPPVYEQYF. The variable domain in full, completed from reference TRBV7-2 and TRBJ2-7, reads GAGVSQSPSNKVTEKGKDVELRCDPISGHTALYWYRQSLGQGLEFLIYFQGNSAPDKSGLPSDRFSAERTGGSVSTLTIQRTQQEDSAVYLCASSPPVYEQYFGPGTRLTVT.

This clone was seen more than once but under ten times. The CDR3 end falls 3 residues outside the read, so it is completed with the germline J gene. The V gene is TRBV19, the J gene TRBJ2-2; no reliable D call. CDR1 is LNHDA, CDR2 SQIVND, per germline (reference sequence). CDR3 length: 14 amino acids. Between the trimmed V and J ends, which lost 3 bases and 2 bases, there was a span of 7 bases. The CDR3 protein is CASSMGRNTGELFF. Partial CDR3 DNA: TGTGCCAGTAGTATGGGCAGAAACACCGGGGAG.

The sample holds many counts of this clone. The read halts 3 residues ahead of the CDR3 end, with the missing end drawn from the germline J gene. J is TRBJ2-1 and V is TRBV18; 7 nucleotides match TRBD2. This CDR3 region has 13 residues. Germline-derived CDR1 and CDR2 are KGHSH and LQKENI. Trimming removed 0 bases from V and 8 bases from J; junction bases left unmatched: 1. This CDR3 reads CASSPPAGDEQFF. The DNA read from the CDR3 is TGTGCCAGCTCACCACCTGCGGGGGATGAG.

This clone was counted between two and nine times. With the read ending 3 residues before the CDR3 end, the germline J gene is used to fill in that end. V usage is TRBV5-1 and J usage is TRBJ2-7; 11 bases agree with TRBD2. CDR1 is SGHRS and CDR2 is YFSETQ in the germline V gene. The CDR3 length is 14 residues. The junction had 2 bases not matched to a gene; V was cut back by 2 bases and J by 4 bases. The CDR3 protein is CASSFSGGAYEQYF. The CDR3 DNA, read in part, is TGCGCCAGCAGCTTTAGCGGGGGGGCGTACGAG. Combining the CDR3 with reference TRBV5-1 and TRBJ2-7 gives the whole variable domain KAGVTQTPRYLIKTRGQQVTLSCSPISGHRSVSWYQQTPGQGLQFLFEYFSETQRNKGNFPGRFSGRQFSNSRSEMNVSTLELGDSALYLCASSFSGGAYEQYFGPGTRLTVT.

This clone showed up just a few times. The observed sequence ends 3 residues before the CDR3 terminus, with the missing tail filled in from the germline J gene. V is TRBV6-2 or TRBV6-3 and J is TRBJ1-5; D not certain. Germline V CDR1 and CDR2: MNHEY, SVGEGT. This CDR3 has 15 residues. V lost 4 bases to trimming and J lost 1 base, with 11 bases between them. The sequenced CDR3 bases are TGTGCCAGCAGTTCCATGGGCGGGAGCAATCAGCCC. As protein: CASSSMGGSNQP. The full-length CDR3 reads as CASSSMGGSNQPQHF.

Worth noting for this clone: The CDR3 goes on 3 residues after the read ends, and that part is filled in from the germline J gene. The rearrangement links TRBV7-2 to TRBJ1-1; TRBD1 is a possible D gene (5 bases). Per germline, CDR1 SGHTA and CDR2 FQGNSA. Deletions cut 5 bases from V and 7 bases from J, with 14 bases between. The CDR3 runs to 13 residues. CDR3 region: CASSESRQIEAFF. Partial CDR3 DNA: TGTGCCAGCAGCGAAAGTCGACAGATTGAA.

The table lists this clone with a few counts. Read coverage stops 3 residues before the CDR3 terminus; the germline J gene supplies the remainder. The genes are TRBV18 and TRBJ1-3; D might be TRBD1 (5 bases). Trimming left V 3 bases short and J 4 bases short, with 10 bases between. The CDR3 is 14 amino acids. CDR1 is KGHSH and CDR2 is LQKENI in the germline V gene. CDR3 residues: CASSPARAGNTIYF. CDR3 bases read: TGTGCCAGCTCACCGGCCAGGGCCGGAAACACC.

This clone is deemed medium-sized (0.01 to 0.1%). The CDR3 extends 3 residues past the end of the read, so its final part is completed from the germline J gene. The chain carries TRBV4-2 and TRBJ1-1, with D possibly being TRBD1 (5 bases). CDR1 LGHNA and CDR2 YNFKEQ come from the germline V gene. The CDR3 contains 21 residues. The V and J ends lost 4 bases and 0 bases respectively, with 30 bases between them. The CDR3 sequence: CASSRGGPSFDSIFMNTEAFF. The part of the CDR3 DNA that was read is TGTGCCAGCAGCCGGGGGGGTCCCAGCTTTGATTCGATATTCATGAACACTGAA.

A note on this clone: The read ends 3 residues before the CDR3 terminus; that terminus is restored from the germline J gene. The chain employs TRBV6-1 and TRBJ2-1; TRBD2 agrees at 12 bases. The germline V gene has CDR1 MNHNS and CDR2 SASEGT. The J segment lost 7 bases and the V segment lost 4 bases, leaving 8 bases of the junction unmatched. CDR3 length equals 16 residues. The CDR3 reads CASSARTSGIGNEQFF. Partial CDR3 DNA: TGTGCCAGCAGTGCACGGACTAGCGGGATTGGTAATGAG.

CDR3 loop: CASSPGLGRLTGEKLFF. Partial CDR3 DNA: TGTGCCAGCTCACCGGGACTTGGACGTCTAACGGGGGAAAAA. The chain combines TRBV18 with TRBJ1-4; a weak D match, TRBD1 (5 bases). The CDR3 end falls 3 residues outside the read, so it is completed with the germline J gene. The V end lost 3 bases, the J end lost 8 bases, and 22 bases lay between the germline ends. Per the germline V gene, CDR1 is KGHSH and CDR2 is LQKENI. The CDR3 is 17 amino acids.